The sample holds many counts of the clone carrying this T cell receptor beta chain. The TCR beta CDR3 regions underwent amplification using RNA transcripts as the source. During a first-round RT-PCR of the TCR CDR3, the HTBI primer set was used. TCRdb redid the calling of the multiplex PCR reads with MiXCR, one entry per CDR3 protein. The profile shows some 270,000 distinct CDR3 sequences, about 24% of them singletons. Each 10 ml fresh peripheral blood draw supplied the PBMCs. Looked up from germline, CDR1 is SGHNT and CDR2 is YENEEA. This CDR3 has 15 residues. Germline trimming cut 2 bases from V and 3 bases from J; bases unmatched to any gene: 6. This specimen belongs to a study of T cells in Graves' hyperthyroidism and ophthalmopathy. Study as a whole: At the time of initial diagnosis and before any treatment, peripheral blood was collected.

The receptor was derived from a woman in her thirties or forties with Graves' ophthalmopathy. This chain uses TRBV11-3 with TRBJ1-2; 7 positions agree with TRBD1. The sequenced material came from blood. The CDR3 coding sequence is TGTGCCAGCAGCTTATTAGGACAGGCTTACTATGGCTACACCTTC. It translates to CASSLLGQAYYGYTF.